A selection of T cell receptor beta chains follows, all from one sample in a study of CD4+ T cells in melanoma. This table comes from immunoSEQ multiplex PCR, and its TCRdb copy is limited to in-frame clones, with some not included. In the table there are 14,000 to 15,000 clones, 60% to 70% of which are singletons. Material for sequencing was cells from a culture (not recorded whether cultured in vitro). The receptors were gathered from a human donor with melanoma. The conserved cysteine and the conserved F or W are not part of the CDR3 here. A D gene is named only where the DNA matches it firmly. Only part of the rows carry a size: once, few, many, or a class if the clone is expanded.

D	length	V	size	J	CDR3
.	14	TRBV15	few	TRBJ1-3	ATSRAGGPSGNTIY
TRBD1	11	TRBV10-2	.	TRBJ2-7	ASSATGPHEQY
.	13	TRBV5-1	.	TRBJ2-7	ASSLNGGSSYEQY
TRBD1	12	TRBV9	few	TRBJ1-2	ASSADRALGGYT
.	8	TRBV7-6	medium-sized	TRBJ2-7	ASSFGEQY
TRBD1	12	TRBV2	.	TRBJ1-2	ASSGQGANYGYT
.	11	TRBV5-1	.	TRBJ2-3	ASSLQFTDTQY
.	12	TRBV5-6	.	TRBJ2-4	ASSYDRAKNIQY
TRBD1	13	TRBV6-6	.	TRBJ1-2	ASSGQGVGDYGYT
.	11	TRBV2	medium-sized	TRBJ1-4	ASSPRLGEKLF
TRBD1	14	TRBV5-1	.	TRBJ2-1	ASSSTGTGSYNEQF
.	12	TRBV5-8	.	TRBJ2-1	ASVPDLPYSEQF
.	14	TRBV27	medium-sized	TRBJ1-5	ASRPGSGHSNQPQH
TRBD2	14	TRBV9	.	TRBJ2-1	ASSVVPSGGADEQF
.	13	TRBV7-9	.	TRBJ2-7	ASSFGPRGGEEQY
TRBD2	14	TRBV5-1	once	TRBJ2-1	ASSLTSGSSYNEQF
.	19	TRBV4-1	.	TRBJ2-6	ASSQGAVPGKVLSGANVLT
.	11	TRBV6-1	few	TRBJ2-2	ASSDGITGELF
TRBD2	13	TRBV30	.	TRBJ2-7	AWGWGLAGRYEQY
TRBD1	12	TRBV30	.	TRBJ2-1	AWSVDRRHNEQF
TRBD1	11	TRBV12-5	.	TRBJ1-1	ASGAGDRGRTF
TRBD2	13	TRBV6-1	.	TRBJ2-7	ASSPTSGGLYEQY
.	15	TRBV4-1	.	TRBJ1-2	ASSHCAIGEGCYGYT
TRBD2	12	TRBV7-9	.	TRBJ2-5	ASSLSGGEKTQY
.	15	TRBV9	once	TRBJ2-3	ASSAIWQGRGLDTQY
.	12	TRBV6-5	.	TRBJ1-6	ASSAGPYNSPLH
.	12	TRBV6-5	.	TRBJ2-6	ASSRESGANVLT
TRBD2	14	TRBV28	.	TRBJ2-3	ASSSASGGSTDTQY
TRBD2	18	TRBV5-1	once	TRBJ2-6	ASSLALLLAGFSGANVLT
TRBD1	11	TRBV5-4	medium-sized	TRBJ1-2	ASSQTGKRDYT
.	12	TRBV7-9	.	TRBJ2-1	ASSPGRLAREQF
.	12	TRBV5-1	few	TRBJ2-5	ASSLVGPQETQY
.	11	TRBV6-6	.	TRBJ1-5	ASLTEIDQSQH
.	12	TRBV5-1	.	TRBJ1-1	ASSFLGMNTEAF
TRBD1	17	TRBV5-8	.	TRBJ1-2	ASSYRTGAFPIPIYGYT
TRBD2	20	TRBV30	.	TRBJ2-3	AWSKTARRLGLAGGFTDTQY
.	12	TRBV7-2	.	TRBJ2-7	ASSLASNLGEQY
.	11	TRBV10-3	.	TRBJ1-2	AINGRFNYGYT
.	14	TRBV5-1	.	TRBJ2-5	ASSLGYGTRSRTQY
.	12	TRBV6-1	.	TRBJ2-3	ASCRAGSGDTQY
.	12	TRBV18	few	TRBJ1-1	ASSAQGFGTEAF
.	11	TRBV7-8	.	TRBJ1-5	ASSQTPTQPQH
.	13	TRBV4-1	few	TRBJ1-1	ASSQVAGPNTEAF
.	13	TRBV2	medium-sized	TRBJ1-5	ASIANNPSNQPQH
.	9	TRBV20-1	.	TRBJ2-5	SAEVGRTQY
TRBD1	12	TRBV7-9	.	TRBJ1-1	ASSGGTANTEAF
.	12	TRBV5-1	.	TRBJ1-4	ASSSGTDGEKLF
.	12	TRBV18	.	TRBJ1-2	ASSSESGAYGYT
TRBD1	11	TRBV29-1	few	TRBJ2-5	SVVSGGGETQY
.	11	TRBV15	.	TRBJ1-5	ATAIQRDQPQH
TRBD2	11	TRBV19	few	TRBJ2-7	ASAYGGGYEQY
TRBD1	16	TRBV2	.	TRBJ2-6	ASRPYVSGGAGANVLT
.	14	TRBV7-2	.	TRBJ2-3	ASSQGASRDTDTQY
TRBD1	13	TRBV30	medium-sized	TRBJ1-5	AWSVQGGGRQPQH
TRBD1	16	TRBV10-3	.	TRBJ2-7	AISGGARGQGISYEQY